These 8 T cell receptor beta chains were all obtained from the same sample, sequenced in a study of CD8 T cells in Susac syndrome. Random-hexamer reverse transcription was applied to roughly 0.5 to 1 ug RNA. TCRdb independently ran MiXCR on the immunoSEQ multiplex PCR reads; one entry per CDR3 protein. This table has some 200,000 distinct CDR3 sequences, approximately 95% appearing once. Specimen: CD4+ T cells from PBMCs. These TCRs come from a human donor with multiple sclerosis.

J is TRBJ1-2 and V is TRBV20-1; perhaps TRBD1 as D (6 bases). Germline CDR1 DFQATT, CDR2 SNEGSKA (reference sequence). The germline V and J ends were trimmed by 5 bases and 6 bases, with 22 bases remaining between them. CDR3 length: 15 residues. The CDR3 DNA follows: TGCAGTGCTGGGGCCCGAAGTGAACAGGGTAATGGCTACACCTTC. Residues: CSAGARSEQGNGYTF.

About this clonotype: At one boundary the junction diverges from the germline segment, which might be a read error. The chain carries TRBV5-1 and TRBJ2-6; TRBD2 might be the D (5 bases). This CDR3 is 16 amino acids long. CDR1 is SGHRS and CDR2 is YFSETQ in the germline V gene. The DNA of the CDR3 is TGCGCCAGCAGTTCCAAGGGAGACTCTTGGGCCAACGTCCTGACTTTC. Residues: CASSSKGDSWANVLTF.

The gene calls are TRBV29-1 and TRBJ2-1, with 8 bases fitting TRBD2. Unmatched junction bases numbered 16, after V lost 5 bases and J lost 4 bases. The CDR3 extends over 17 amino acids. Germline CDR1 SQVTM, CDR2 ANQGSEA. In DNA form, the CDR3 reads TGCAGCGTTATTTCGAGCGGGAGCGGGAGTCGTTACAATGAGCAGTTCTTC. Translating it yields CSVISSGSGSRYNEQFF.

The chain couples TRBV11-2 to TRBJ1-2, with D perhaps matching TRBD1 (6 bases). This CDR3 region has 13 residues. V lost 5 bases to trimming and J lost 8 bases, with 15 bases between them. The V gene's germline CDR1 is SGHAT and CDR2 FQNNGV. The CDR3 region is CASSLLDSFGYTF. In DNA, the CDR3 is TGTGCCAGCAGCCTCCTGGACAGTTTCGGCTACACCTTC.

The V gene is TRBV3-1, the J gene TRBJ2-2; D is undetermined. This CDR3 is built from 12 residues. Germline lookup yields CDR1 LGHDT and CDR2 YNNKEL (reference sequence). V shed 2 bases and J shed 6 bases, with 4 bases lying between them. The CDR3 is CASSQPSGELFF. As DNA, the CDR3 is TGTGCCAGCAGCCAACCCTCCGGGGAGCTGTTTTTT.

The gene calls are TRBV4-2 and TRBJ2-1; TRBD1 matches at 8 bases. The CDR3 has 14 amino acids. Germline-derived CDR1 and CDR2 are LGHNA and YNFKEQ. V was clipped by 4 bases and J by 5 bases; unmatched bases: 4. CDR3 sequence reads: CASSPQDRDNEQFF. CDR3 DNA: TGTGCCAGCAGCCCACAGGACAGGGACAATGAGCAGTTCTTC.

The gene calls are TRBV20-1 and TRBJ2-1; no reliable D call. Trimming cost V 3 bases and J 0 bases, with 12 bases left between them. There are 15 residues in the CDR3. Germline V gene data show CDR1 as DFQATT and CDR2 as SNEGSKA (reference sequence). The chain's CDR3 is CSASKAESSYNEQFF. DNA for the CDR3: TGCAGTGCTAGTAAGGCGGAGTCCTCCTACAATGAGCAGTTCTTC.

V gene TRBV29-1 combines with J gene TRBJ1-1; D remains ambiguous. The V gene's germline CDR1 is SQVTM and CDR2 ANQGSEA. The CDR3 covers 15 residues. Trimming stripped 4 bases from V and 0 bases from J, with 15 bases between. CDR3 DNA sequence: TGCAGCGTTGTACTCCCCGCAGTCATGAACACTGAAGCTTTCTTT. Encoded protein: CSVVLPAVMNTEAFF.